The 29 T cell receptor beta chains reported below all come from one sample, sequenced in a study of cytomegalovirus exposure and HLA in healthy donors. The primer mix had 60 Vbeta and 13 Jbeta primers. Clones were read by immunoSEQ multiplex PCR, and TCRdb kept only the in-frame ones, dropping some. Of about 160,000 clones detected, around 88% appear once; the ten largest clones hold about 0.85%. The sample comprised PBMCs. The receptors here all came from a woman in her thirties in good health and CMV-seronegative.

V usage is TRBV10-3 and J usage is TRBJ1-1, with D possibly matching TRBD1 (5 bases). This CDR3 is 18 amino acids long. Trimming stripped 3 bases from V and 5 bases from J, with 25 bases between. The germline gives CDR1 ENHRY, CDR2 SYGVKD. CDR3 DNA sequence: TGTGCCATCAGTGAACCCAAGGGTGAGGGCGGGGGGAGAACTGAAGCTTTCTTT. Amino acids: CAISEPKGEGGGRTEAFF.

The chain couples TRBV25-1 to TRBJ2-7; possible D gene TRBD1, 5 bases. This CDR3 is 13 amino acids long. Germline-derived CDR1 and CDR2 are MGHDK and SYGVNS. V was shortened by 5 bases and J by 5 bases, with 13 bases between the two germline ends. The CDR3 DNA is TGTGCCAGCAGTCAGGGCCTGTACGACGAGCAGTACTTC. Encoded protein: CASSQGLYDEQYF.

The chain employs TRBV4-1 and TRBJ2-7; a possible D gene is TRBD1 (7 bases). V was clipped by 5 bases and J by 1 base, with 15 bases between them. Germline V CDR1 and CDR2: MGHRA, YSYEKL. CDR3 length equals 15 residues. The CDR3 loop is CASSEQGTQSYEQYF. The CDR3 DNA reads as TGCGCCAGCAGCGAACAGGGGACTCAGTCCTACGAGCAGTACTTC.

The genes are TRBV5-4 and TRBJ2-1; no clear D gene. The ends were cut back, 0 bases at V and 1 base at J, with 14 bases in the middle. This CDR3 is built from 17 residues. Per the germline V gene, CDR1 is SGHNT and CDR2 is YYREEE (reference sequence). CDR3: CASSLGLDSASYNEQFF. DNA for the CDR3: TGTGCCAGCAGCTTGGGGTTAGATTCCGCTTCCTACAATGAGCAGTTCTTC.

This chain uses TRBV18 with TRBJ2-3; 7 bases map to TRBD2. The CDR3 sequence is 16 residues long. CDR1 is KGHSH and CDR2 is LQKENI in the germline V gene. V lost 1 base, J lost 6 bases, and 10 bases stayed unmatched. Here the CDR3 reads CASSPRPAGALDTQYF. DNA of the CDR3: TGTGCCAGCTCACCACGTCCGGCGGGAGCCTTGGATACGCAGTATTTT. Complete variable domain (other parts from reference TRBV18 and TRBJ2-3): NAGVMQNPRHLVRRRGQEARLRCSPMKGHSHVYWYRQLPEEGLKFMVYLQKENIIDESGMPKERFSAEFPKEGPSILRIQQVVRGDSAAYFCASSPRPAGALDTQYFGPGTRLTVL.

V and J are TRBV11-3 and TRBJ1-3, with D unresolved. The CDR3 is 15 residues long. Per germline, CDR1 SGHNT and CDR2 YENEEA. The V end lost 4 bases, the J end lost 4 bases, and 14 bases lay between the germline ends. The CDR3 sequence is CASSSGNPGGNTIYF. CDR3 in DNA: TGTGCCAGCAGCTCCGGGAACCCTGGGGGAAACACCATATATTTT. The full variable domain, completed using reference TRBV11-3 and TRBJ1-3, is EAGVVQSPRYKIIEKKQPVAFWCNPISGHNTLYWYLQNLGQGPELLIRYENEEAVDDSQLPKDRFSAERLKGVDSTLKIQPAELGDSAVYLCASSSGNPGGNTIYFGEGSWLTVV.

To note about this clone: At the DNA level, this CDR3 is encoded by other sequences in the same sample as well. The chain combines TRBV5-1 with TRBJ2-5; possible D gene TRBD2, 6 bases. Trimming cost V 0 bases and J 5 bases, with 11 bases left between them. Looked up from germline, CDR1 is SGHRS and CDR2 is YFSETQ. This CDR3 is 14 amino acids long. The CDR3 protein is CASSLAGGGETQYF. In DNA, the CDR3 is TGCGCCAGCAGCTTGGCTGGTGGGGGGGAGACCCAGTACTTC. The variable domain in full, completed from reference TRBV5-1 and TRBJ2-5, reads KAGVTQTPRYLIKTRGQQVTLSCSPISGHRSVSWYQQTPGQGLQFLFEYFSETQRNKGNFPGRFSGRQFSNSRSEMNVSTLELGDSALYLCASSLAGGGETQYFGPGTRLLVL.

The chain employs TRBV7-7 and TRBJ2-1, with D tentatively TRBD2 (6 bases). Germline values: CDR1 SSHAT, CDR2 FNYEAQ (reference sequence). The CDR3 runs 15 residues. Deletions cut 4 bases from V and 0 bases from J, with 10 bases between. CDR3 in DNA: TGTGCCAGCAGCTCCGCGGGGAGCTCCTACAATGAGCAGTTCTTC. It encodes CASSSAGSSYNEQFF.

The V gene is TRBV18, the J gene TRBJ2-5, with 8 positions matching TRBD1. The CDR3 runs 15 residues. The germline gives CDR1 KGHSH, CDR2 LQKENI. V was clipped by 3 bases and J by 0 bases; unmatched bases: 3. DNA of the CDR3: TGTGCCAGCTCACCCAAACAGGGGGACCAAGAGACCCAGTACTTC. Translated, it gives CASSPKQGDQETQYF.

The CDR3 bases are TGCGCCAGCAGTTTTAGCGGGGGGGCCAATGAGCAGTTCTTC. This codes for CASSFSGGANEQFF. The J gene is TRBJ2-1, the V gene TRBV5-1, with 11 bases matching TRBD2. CDR1 and CDR2 from the germline V gene are SGHRS and YFSETQ. The CDR3 totals 14 residues. The junction had 4 bases not matched to a gene; V was cut back by 5 bases and J by 6 bases.

J is TRBJ2-2 and V is TRBV6-1; TRBD2 is a possible D gene (5 bases). The CDR3 runs to 12 residues. Trimming removed 9 bases at V and 5 bases at J, with 10 bases between. CDR1 is MNHNS, CDR2 SASEGT, per germline. The CDR3: CASRTGTGELFF. Written as DNA, the CDR3 is TGTGCCAGTCGGACGGGGACCGGGGAGCTGTTTTTT.

This clone was detected only once. The J gene is TRBJ1-3, the V gene TRBV15, with D unclear. Per the germline V gene, CDR1 is LNHNV and CDR2 is YYDKDF (reference sequence). Trimming stripped 0 bases from V and 8 bases from J, with 5 bases between. The CDR3 has 12 residues. Here the CDR3 DNA reads TGTGCCACCAGCAGAGATGGGCACACCATATATTTT. Translated: CATSRDGHTIYF.

The chain is built from TRBV14 and TRBJ1-3; D gene ambiguous. The V and J ends lost 6 bases and 0 bases respectively, with 9 bases between them. The CDR3 consists of 14 residues. Germline CDR1 SGHDN, CDR2 FVKESK. CDR3 sequence: CASRPGYSGNTIYF. DNA of the CDR3: TGTGCCAGCAGGCCCGGGTACTCTGGAAACACCATATATTTT.

The gene calls are TRBV9 and TRBJ2-7; possibly TRBD2 for D (5 bases). The germline V gene encodes CDR1 SGDLS and CDR2 YYNGEE. The V gene lost 3 bases and the J gene lost 1 base, with 11 bases spanning the gap. This CDR3 comprises 14 residues. CDR3 sequence (DNA): TGTGCCAGCAGCGGGACTTCCCTTTCCTACGAGCAGTACTTC. This encodes CASSGTSLSYEQYF.

The rearrangement uses TRBV4-1 and TRBJ2-7, with 11 bases aligning to TRBD1. The trim removed 0 bases at V and 7 bases at J, leaving 11 bases unmatched. CDR3 length equals 17 residues. From germline, CDR1 is MGHRA and CDR2 YSYEKL. Here the CDR3 DNA reads TGCGCCAGCAGCCAAGATGGGGGGACAGGGGGGATAGGGGAGCAGTACTTC. It codes for CASSQDGGTGGIGEQYF.

V usage is TRBV18 and J usage is TRBJ1-1; 7 positions agree with TRBD1. This CDR3 spans 16 amino acids. Losses at the gene ends were 6 bases for V and 5 bases for J; bases not matched to a gene: 15. Germline V gene lookup returns CDR1 KGHSH and CDR2 LQKENI. CDR3 sequence: CASSTGKGAPTTEAFF. CDR3 nucleotides: TGTGCCAGCTCCACGGGGAAGGGGGCACCTACGACTGAAGCTTTCTTT.

The chain uses TRBV7-3 and TRBJ2-4; 10 bases align to TRBD2. Trimming took 4 bases from V and 8 from J; bases not matched to a gene: 5. CDR1 and CDR2 from the germline V gene are SGHTA and FQGTGA. This CDR3 has 14 residues. The CDR3 DNA follows: TGTGCCAGCAGCTCTTCTAGCGGGAGCGACATTCAGTACTTC. Residues: CASSSSSGSDIQYF.

The chain couples TRBV6-6 to TRBJ1-6, with D possibly TRBD1 on 5 matching bases. V shed 7 bases and J shed 8 bases, with 12 bases lying between them. Germline V gene data show CDR1 as MNHNY and CDR2 as SVGAGI (reference sequence). The CDR3 contains 13 residues. The CDR3 is CASTLGGYSPLHF. The CDR3 DNA is TGTGCCAGCACCCTCGGGGGATATTCACCCCTCCACTTT.

The chain combines TRBV11-2 with TRBJ1-1; 9 positions agree with TRBD1. The CDR3 covers 11 residues. In germline, CDR1 is SGHAT, CDR2 FQNNGV. V lost 4 bases and J lost 13; bases outside the gene matches: 4. The CDR3 sequence is CASSSGQGSFF. CDR3 nucleotide sequence: TGTGCCAGCAGCTCCGGACAGGGGAGTTTCTTT.

This clone was detected only a few times. This chain joins TRBV6-5 and TRBJ2-2; the match to TRBD2 covers 8 bases. The CDR3 has 16 residues. From germline, CDR1 is MNHEY and CDR2 SVGAGI. V was clipped by 4 bases and J by 6 bases; unmatched bases: 10. The CDR3 here is CASSSRLARGAGELFF. The CDR3 DNA follows: TGTGCCAGCAGTTCACGACTAGCGCGAGGGGCCGGGGAGCTGTTTTTT.

As concerns this clone: Germline and junction disagree at one end, which may indicate a read error. Other DNA sequences in this sample translate to the same CDR3. CDR3: CASSPAGGPGPDNSPLHF. The CDR3 DNA follows: TGTGCCAGCAGCCCAGCGGGGGGACCCGGTCCCGATAATTCCCCCCTCCACTTT. The V and J genes are TRBV7-9 and TRBJ1-6, with a possible D match to TRBD1 (5 bases). Germline V gene lookup returns CDR1 SEHNR and CDR2 FQNEAQ (reference sequence). This CDR3 has 18 residues.

This clone was detected only a few times. The gene calls are TRBV7-9 and TRBJ1-1, with D perhaps TRBD1 (5 bases). The CDR3 totals 12 residues. Between the trimmed V and J ends, which lost 4 bases and 7 bases, there was a span of 10 bases. Germline V CDR1 and CDR2: SEHNR, FQNEAQ (reference sequence). The CDR3 sequence: CASSSPGDEAFF. For the CDR3, the DNA is TGTGCCAGCAGCTCACCGGGGGATGAAGCTTTCTTT.

The chain carries TRBV7-2 and TRBJ2-5, with D possibly matching TRBD2 (6 bases). This CDR3 contains 16 residues. The germline CDR1 and CDR2 sequences are SGHTA and FQGNSA. V was pared by 0 bases and J by 2 bases, with 13 bases between. In DNA form, the CDR3 reads TGTGCCAGCAGCTTAGCGCTCCGACGGGGGCAAGAGACCCAGTACTTC. Its translation is CASSLALRRGQETQYF.

The chain links TRBV18 to TRBJ1-2; D is ambiguous. The V gene lost 3 bases and the J gene lost 4 bases, with 9 bases spanning the gap. The CDR3 is 13 amino acids. In germline, CDR1 is KGHSH, CDR2 LQKENI. The CDR3 DNA reads as TGTGCCAGCTCACCGCGGGATTCCTATGGCTACACCTTC. Protein sequence: CASSPRDSYGYTF.

This rearrangement joins TRBV4-1 to TRBJ2-5; TRBD2 matches at 10 bases. V lost 0 bases, J lost 1 base, and 5 bases stayed unmatched. The CDR3 loop spans 17 amino acids. CDR1 is MGHRA, CDR2 YSYEKL, per germline. The CDR3 reads CASSQETSGTLQETQYF. Written as DNA, the CDR3 is TGCGCCAGCAGCCAAGAAACTAGCGGGACACTCCAAGAGACCCAGTACTTC.

This clone was seen just once. The chain has TRBV7-9 and TRBJ2-7; TRBD1 matches 7 bases. Germline V gene data show CDR1 as SEHNR and CDR2 as FQNEAQ (reference sequence). V was clipped by 1 base and J by 2 bases; unmatched bases: 8. This CDR3 spans 16 amino acids. CDR3 region: CASSLGGGDSPYEQYF. CDR3 in DNA: TGTGCCAGCAGCTTAGGAGGGGGCGACTCACCCTACGAGCAGTACTTC.

DNA for the CDR3: TGCGCCAGCACGACAGGGGTCACCGGGGAGCTGTTTTTT. Translated, it gives CASTTGVTGELFF. V gene TRBV5-1 combines with J gene TRBJ2-2; TRBD1 matches at 8 bases. The CDR3 extends over 13 amino acids. V lost 6 bases and J lost 4; bases outside the gene matches: 2. Germline CDR1 SGHRS, CDR2 YFSETQ.

The rearrangement links TRBV30 to TRBJ1-3, with D unresolved. Germline lookup yields CDR1 GTSNPN and CDR2 SVGIG (reference sequence). The CDR3 totals 14 residues. V lost 3 bases and J 0 bases, leaving 9 bases between the germline ends. The CDR3 DNA reads as TGTGCCTGGAGCGTGGGGAGCTCTGGAAACACCATATATTTT. This sequence encodes CAWSVGSSGNTIYF.

The chain couples TRBV7-9 to TRBJ2-1, with D perhaps TRBD2 (6 bases). V was shortened by 5 bases and J by 4 bases, with 15 bases between the two germline ends. The V gene's germline CDR1 is SEHNR and CDR2 FQNEAQ (reference sequence). The CDR3 runs 15 residues. The CDR3 is CASSPRGGAYNEQFF. As DNA, the CDR3 is TGTGCCAGCAGCCCTAGGGGCGGGGCGTACAATGAGCAGTTCTTC. The variable domain in full, with the rest retrieved from reference TRBV7-9 and TRBJ2-1, is DTGVSQNPRHKITKRGQNVTFRCDPISEHNRLYWYRQTLGQGPEFLTYFQNEAQLEKSRLLSDRFSAERPKGSFSTLEIQRTEQGDSAMYLCASSPRGGAYNEQFFGPGTRLTVL.